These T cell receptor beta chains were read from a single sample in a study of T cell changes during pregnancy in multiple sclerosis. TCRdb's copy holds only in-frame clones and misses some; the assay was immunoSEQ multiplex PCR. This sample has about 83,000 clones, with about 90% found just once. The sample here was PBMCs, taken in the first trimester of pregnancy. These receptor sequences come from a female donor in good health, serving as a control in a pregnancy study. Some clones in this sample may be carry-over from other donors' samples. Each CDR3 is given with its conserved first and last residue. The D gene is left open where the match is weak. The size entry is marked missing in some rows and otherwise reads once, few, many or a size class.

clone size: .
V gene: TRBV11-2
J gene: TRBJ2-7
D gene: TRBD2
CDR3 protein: CASSLASGSHEQYF
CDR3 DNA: TGTGCCAGCAGCTTAGCTAGCGGGAGTCACGAGCAGTACTTC

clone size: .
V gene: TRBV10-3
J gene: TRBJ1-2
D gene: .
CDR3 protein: CAISESTTTGYTF
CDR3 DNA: TGTGCCATCAGTGAGTCGACAACAACTGGCTACACCTTC

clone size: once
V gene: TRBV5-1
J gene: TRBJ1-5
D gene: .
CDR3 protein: CASSLWRGISYRPQHF
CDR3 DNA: TGCGCCAGCAGCCTCTGGAGGGGCATATCCTATCGGCCCCAGCATTTT

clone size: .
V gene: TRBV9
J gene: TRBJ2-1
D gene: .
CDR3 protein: CASSVGLGDLNEQFF
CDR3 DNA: TGTGCCAGCAGCGTAGGTCTAGGGGATCTCAATGAGCAGTTCTTC

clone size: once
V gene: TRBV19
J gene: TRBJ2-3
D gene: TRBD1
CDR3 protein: CASSIRGRESTDTQYF
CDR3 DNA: TGTGCCAGTAGTATCAGGGGGCGTGAAAGCACAGATACGCAGTATTTT

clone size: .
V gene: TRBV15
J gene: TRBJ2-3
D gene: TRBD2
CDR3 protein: CATSSLPRVLAGGRDTQYF
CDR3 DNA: TGTGCCACCAGCAGTCTCCCTAGGGTCCTAGCGGGGGGGAGAGATACGCAGTATTTT

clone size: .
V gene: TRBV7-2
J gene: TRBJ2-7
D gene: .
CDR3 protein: CASSLNGERFGGYF
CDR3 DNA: TGTGCCAGCAGCTTAAATGGGGAGCGGTTCGGGGGGTACTTC

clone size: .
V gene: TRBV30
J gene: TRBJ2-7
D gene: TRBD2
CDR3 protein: CAWSVLTSGAYEQYF
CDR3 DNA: TGTGCCTGGAGTGTACTTACTAGCGGAGCCTACGAGCAGTACTTC

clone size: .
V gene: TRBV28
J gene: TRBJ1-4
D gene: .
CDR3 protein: CASIAGLSNEKLFF
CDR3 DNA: TGTGCCAGCATAGCGGGGCTGTCTAATGAAAAACTGTTTTTT

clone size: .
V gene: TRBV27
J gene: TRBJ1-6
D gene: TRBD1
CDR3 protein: CASSLSTLRDRINSPLHF
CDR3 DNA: TGTGCCAGCAGTTTATCGACTTTACGGGACAGGATTAATTCACCCCTCCACTTT

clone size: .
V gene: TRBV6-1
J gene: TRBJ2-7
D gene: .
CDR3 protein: CASSKVRGGSAYEQYF
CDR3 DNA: TGTGCCAGCAGTAAAGTCAGGGGAGGGTCGGCCTACGAGCAGTACTTC

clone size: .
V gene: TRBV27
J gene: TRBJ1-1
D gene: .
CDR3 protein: CAIGVGSGTEAFF
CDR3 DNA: TGTGCCATAGGCGTCGGTTCGGGCACTGAAGCTTTCTTT

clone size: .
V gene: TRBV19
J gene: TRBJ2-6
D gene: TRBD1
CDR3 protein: CASSDRGRVSGANVLTF
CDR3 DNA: TGTGCCAGTAGTGACAGGGGGCGAGTCTCTGGGGCCAACGTCCTGACTTTC

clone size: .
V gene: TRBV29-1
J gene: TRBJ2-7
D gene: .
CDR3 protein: CSVVRRGAEQYF
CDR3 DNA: TGCAGCGTCGTCCGGAGGGGTGCCGAGCAGTACTTC

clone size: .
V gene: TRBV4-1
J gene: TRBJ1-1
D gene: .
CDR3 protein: CASSPQVNTEAFF
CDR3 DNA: TGCGCCAGCAGCCCACAAGTAAACACTGAAGCTTTCTTT

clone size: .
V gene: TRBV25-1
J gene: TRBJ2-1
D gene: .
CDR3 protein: CASSEGASDYNEQFF
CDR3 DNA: TGTGCCAGCAGTGAAGGCGCTAGCGATTACAATGAGCAGTTCTTC